This entry is about one T cell receptor beta chain. Per the authors' pipeline: Estimation of nucleated cell counts relied on the amplification of reference gene primers. Libraries were prepared by immunoSEQ multiplex PCR; TCRdb keeps only in-frame clonotypes and omits some of them. The V and J calls and clone size were taken over from that table, and D and trimming were inferred from the DNA. Here the sample spans some 360,000 clones, more than 70% being singletons. Which cohort a participant joined came from the clinical history participants gave. This sample is drawn from a study of blood T cell repertoires in COVID-19. Across the study: T cells, B-cell-depleted T cells, or PBMCs provided the cDNA or gDNA that served as material.

The sequenced sample consisted of PBMCs or T cells enriched from blood (not recorded which). The source of this sequence is a woman in her 30s who had been exposed to COVID-19.

The CDR3 loop reads CASSYRGNGYTF. DNA for the CDR3: TGTGCCAGCAGTTATAGGGGGAATGGCTACACCTTC. V is TRBV6-5 and J is TRBJ1-2; D may be TRBD1 (6 bases). V lost 3 bases and J 6 bases, leaving 8 bases between the germline ends. The CDR3 contains 12 residues. Per the germline V gene, CDR1 is MNHEY and CDR2 is SVGAGI.